This T cell receptor (beta chain) was sequenced during a study of regulatory T cells in long-lasting Graves disease. Described time point: persistent/refractory GD, antithyroid drugs over 5 years with positive TRAb. The TCR library used RNA extracted from PBMCs. Graves' disease diagnosis used American Thyroid Association guidelines. Through Arm-PCR of CDR3 regions and iRepertoire HTBI primers, TCR beta libraries were built. Each CDR3 protein gets one entry after TCRdb re-called the multiplex PCR reads with MiXCR. The data contain nearly 350,000 distinct CDR3 sequences, roughly a fifth of them seen just once; the ten biggest clones take up over 25%. Germline loops: CDR1 SNHLY, CDR2 FYNNEI. With V trimmed by 7 bases and J by 2 bases, 4 bases remained unmatched. CDR3 length equals 13 residues.

The specimen was peripheral blood mononuclear cells (PBMCs), collected when the disease was refractory, from a patient treated with antithyroid drugs. The sequence was collected from a female donor with Graves disease. This chain links TRBV2 with TRBJ1-1, with 7 positions matching TRBD1. The DNA of the CDR3 is TGTGCCAGCATGGGGACAGAAAACACTGAAGCTTTCTTT. Residues: CASMGTENTEAFF.